This is a list of T cell receptor beta chains from one sample in a study of Ad26.COV2.S vaccination and SARS-CoV-2 variants. TCRdb's copy holds only in-frame clones and misses some; the assay was immunoSEQ multiplex PCR. The top ten clones hold around 10% of a sample with 380,000 or so clones, approximately 86% of them seen once. The sample in question was peripheral blood, obtained in a trial of Ad26.COV2.S vaccine versus placebo. These receptors all come from a person between 18 and 60 years old who received the Ad26.COV2.S COVID-19 vaccine or a placebo. Both conserved end residues are part of each CDR3. The D gene is left open where the match is weak. Size is omitted from some rows. Given values are once, few, many or a class for expanded clones.

clone_size,cdr3_length,j_call,v_call,d_call,cdr3_aa,cdr3_nt
once,16,TRBJ1-5,TRBV7-8,TRBD1,CASSFATGVVNQPQHF,TGTGCCAGCAGCTTCGCGACAGGGGTGGTCAATCAGCCCCAGCATTTT
.,13,TRBJ1-1,TRBV15,.,CATSMRGNTEAFF,TGTGCCACCAGTATGAGGGGGAACACTGAAGCTTTCTTT
.,15,TRBJ2-5,TRBV7-2,TRBD2,CASSSPGLAGGGPYF,TGTGCCAGCAGCTCCCCGGGACTAGCGGGAGGGGGACCGTACTTC
.,16,TRBJ1-2,TRBV5-6,TRBD1,CASSPRRDRYYYGYTF,TGTGCCAGCAGCCCACGCCGGGACAGGTACTACTATGGCTACACCTTC
.,13,TRBJ2-1,TRBV7-8,.,CASSTRGYNEQFF,TGTGCCAGCAGCACCCGAGGGTACAATGAGCAGTTCTTC
.,13,TRBJ2-7,TRBV27,.,CASSLRGGYEQYF,TGTGCCAGCAGTTTGAGAGGGGGGTACGAGCAGTACTTC
few,13,TRBJ1-3,TRBV12-3/TRBV12-4,.,CASSFTGLNTIYF,TGTGCCAGCAGTTTTACAGGGCTAAACACCATATATTTT
once,16,TRBJ1-5,TRBV28,.,CASSSTRGLSNQPQHF,TGTGCCAGCAGTTCAACCAGGGGTTTGAGCAATCAGCCCCAGCATTTT
.,13,TRBJ2-2,TRBV5-6,.,CASSWSNTGELFF,TGTGCCAGCAGCTGGTCGAACACCGGGGAGCTGTTTTTT
.,12,TRBJ2-2,TRBV24-1,.,CATGGAAGELFF,TGTGCCACCGGAGGGGCGGCCGGGGAGCTGTTTTTT
.,14,TRBJ1-5,TRBV6-6,.,CASSFQGMDQPQHF,TGTGCCAGCAGTTTTCAGGGTATGGATCAGCCCCAGCATTTT
few,16,TRBJ2-7,TRBV6-1,.,CASSALAREAGSEQYF,TGTGCCAGCAGTGCCCTTGCAAGGGAAGCAGGCAGCGAGCAGTACTTC
.,14,TRBJ2-7,TRBV3-1/TRBV3-2,.,CASSQWTLSYEQYF,TGTGCCAGCAGCCAGTGGACCCTCTCCTACGAGCAGTACTTC
.,15,TRBJ2-5,TRBV10-3,TRBD2,CAISESGGVQETQYF,TGTGCCATCAGTGAGAGCGGGGGGGTGCAAGAGACCCAGTACTTC
.,16,TRBJ2-2,TRBV6-1,.,CASSEAPGPNTGELFF,TGTGCCAGCAGTGAAGCACCAGGGCCGAACACCGGGGAGCTGTTTTTT
.,16,TRBJ2-2,TRBV27,TRBD1,CASSFGLRDRSGELFF,TGTGCCAGCAGCTTCGGGTTGAGGGACAGGTCCGGGGAGCTGTTTTTT
.,15,TRBJ2-3,TRBV29-1,.,CSVPKRAGATDTQYF,TGCAGCGTTCCTAAACGGGCAGGGGCGACGGATACGCAGTATTTT
few,18,TRBJ1-5,TRBV4-1,.,CASSPLGQGMRSNQPQHF,TGCGCCAGCAGCCCTCTAGGGCAGGGTATGAGGAGCAATCAGCCCCAGCATTTT
.,13,TRBJ1-4,TRBV29-1,.,CSVEDLGREKLFF,TGCAGCGTTGAAGATTTAGGGCGTGAAAAACTGTTTTTT
.,14,TRBJ2-7,TRBV28,.,CASSRPEGGFEQYF,TGTGCCAGCAGCCGCCCCGAGGGGGGGTTCGAGCAGTACTTC
.,17,TRBJ1-3,TRBV12-2,.,CASRSASGGDSGNTIYF,TGTGCAAGTCGCTCCGCTTCGGGGGGAGACTCTGGAAACACCATATATTTT
.,15,TRBJ2-1,TRBV4-1,.,CASSQPGQLHNEQFF,TGCGCCAGCAGCCAACCCGGACAGCTACATAATGAGCAGTTCTTC
.,22,TRBJ2-4,TRBV7-2,TRBD2,CASSLAFYDRGRYYSGKNIQYF,TGTGCCAGCAGCTTAGCTTTTTACGACCGCGGGAGATACTATTCGGGCAAAAACATTCAGTACTTC
.,18,TRBJ1-6,TRBV27,TRBD1,CASSPLFDRGSYNSPLHF,TGTGCCAGCAGTCCCCTTTTCGACAGGGGGTCCTATAATTCACCCCTCCACTTT
.,11,TRBJ2-7,TRBV29-1,.,CSVGQAYEQYF,TGCAGCGTTGGGCAGGCCTACGAGCAGTACTTC
.,20,TRBJ1-3,TRBV5-5,.,CASSFPGLMFIWASGNTIYF,TGTGCCAGCAGCTTCCCGGGACTGATGTTCATTTGGGCCTCTGGAAACACCATATATTTT
once,16,TRBJ2-3,TRBV4-3,.,CASSQLVSGGTDTQYF,TGCGCCAGCAGCCAACTAGTTAGCGGTGGCACAGATACGCAGTATTTT
.,15,TRBJ1-6,TRBV28,.,CASSLQASYNSPLHF,TGTGCCAGCAGTTTGCAGGCTTCCTATAATTCACCCCTCCACTTT
.,15,TRBJ2-7,TRBV6-1,.,CASSDKWAGKDEQYF,TGTGCCAGCAGTGATAAGTGGGCAGGAAAGGACGAGCAGTACTTC
.,13,TRBJ2-3,TRBV2,.,CASRDWLTDTQYF,TGTGCCAGCCGGGACTGGCTCACAGATACGCAGTATTTT
.,14,TRBJ2-5,TRBV19,.,CASSIGGAKETQYF,TGTGCCAGTAGTATTGGGGGCGCGAAAGAGACCCAGTACTTC
.,15,TRBJ2-7,TRBV13,.,CASSLDLQGFGEQYF,TGTGCCAGCAGCTTAGATCTTCAGGGATTCGGCGAGCAGTACTTC
.,15,TRBJ2-7,TRBV5-1,.,CASSSPRGPIYEQYF,TGCGCCAGCAGCTCACCACGGGGGCCGATATACGAGCAGTACTTC
.,14,TRBJ2-7,TRBV13,.,CASSPMGGGYEQYF,TGTGCCAGCAGCCCCATGGGGGGCGGGTACGAGCAGTACTTC
once,13,TRBJ2-7,TRBV6-1,.,CASSENTGYEQYF,TGTGCCAGCAGTGAAAACACTGGCTACGAGCAGTACTTC
.,17,TRBJ2-7,TRBV30,TRBD2,CAWSVRGGGTTTYEQYF,TGTGCCTGGAGTGTACGAGGTGGCGGGACTACCACCTACGAGCAGTACTTC
.,14,TRBJ2-7,TRBV6-6,TRBD2,CASSYRREGNEQYF,TGTGCCAGCAGTTATAGGAGGGAGGGAAACGAGCAGTACTTC
.,15,TRBJ1-5,TRBV5-4,.,CASSLKGMGNQPQHF,TGTGCCAGCAGCTTGAAGGGCATGGGTAATCAGCCCCAGCATTTT
.,15,TRBJ1-4,TRBV18,TRBD1,CASSPTGPPREKLFF,TGTGCCAGCTCTCCGACAGGGCCACCAAGGGAAAAACTGTTTTTT
once,16,TRBJ1-1,TRBV7-9,.,CASSLLRGGENTEAFF,TGTGCCAGCAGCTTATTGAGAGGAGGAGAGAACACTGAAGCTTTCTTT
.,16,TRBJ2-7,TRBV7-8,.,CASSFSRTTTGQQSYF,TGTGCCAGCAGCTTTTCCCGAACAACGACAGGCCAGCAGTCGTACTTC
.,19,TRBJ2-2,TRBV5-1,TRBD2,CASSFTPTRGGGSTGELFF,TGCGCCAGCAGCTTTACGCCTACTAGGGGCGGGGGGTCCACCGGGGAGCTGTTTTTT
.,16,TRBJ2-7,TRBV4-1,.,CASSQEGRRGVYEQYF,TGCGCCAGCAGCCAAGAGGGTAGGAGGGGGGTTTACGAGCAGTACTTC
.,14,TRBJ1-3,TRBV7-2,.,CASSMRGLGNTIYF,TGTGCCAGCAGCATGAGGGGACTAGGAAACACCATATATTTT
once,13,TRBJ1-4,TRBV6-5,.,CASSDATNEKLFF,TGTGCCAGCAGCGATGCGACTAATGAAAAACTGTTTTTT
.,15,TRBJ2-7,TRBV9,.,CASSASGAGDYEQYF,TGTGCCAGCAGCGCCTCGGGGGCAGGGGACTACGAGCAGTACTTC
.,15,TRBJ2-5,TRBV13,.,CASSTPPTGTQTQYF,TGTGCCAGCAGCACGCCCCCCACAGGGACGCAGACCCAGTACTTC
.,14,TRBJ1-5,TRBV28,.,CATLWGASNQPQHF,TGTGCCACCCTTTGGGGGGCCAGCAATCAGCCCCAGCATTTT
few,17,TRBJ1-3,TRBV7-9,.,CASLPLWGSSSGNTIYF,TGTGCCAGCCTTCCCTTGTGGGGCTCCAGCTCTGGAAACACCATATATTTT
.,14,TRBJ2-2,TRBV14,.,CASSQFTGRGELFF,TGTGCCAGCAGCCAATTCACAGGGAGGGGGGAGCTGTTTTTT
.,14,TRBJ1-1,TRBV6-5,.,CASRWTDMNTEAFF,TGTGCCAGCAGATGGACAGATATGAACACTGAAGCTTTCTTT
.,14,TRBJ2-7,TRBV5-4,TRBD1,CASSWDRGLREQYF,TGTGCCAGCAGCTGGGACAGGGGGCTTCGCGAGCAGTACTTC